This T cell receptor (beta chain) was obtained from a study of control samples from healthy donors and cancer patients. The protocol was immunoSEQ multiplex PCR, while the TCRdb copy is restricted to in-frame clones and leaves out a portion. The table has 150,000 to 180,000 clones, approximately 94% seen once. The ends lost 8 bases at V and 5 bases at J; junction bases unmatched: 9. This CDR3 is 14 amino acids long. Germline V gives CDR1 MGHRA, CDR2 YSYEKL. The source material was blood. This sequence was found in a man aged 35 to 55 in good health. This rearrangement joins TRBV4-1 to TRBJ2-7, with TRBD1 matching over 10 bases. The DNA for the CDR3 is TGCGCCAGCGGAACAGGACAGGGGGTCAACGAGCAGTACTTC. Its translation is CASGTGQGVNEQYF.